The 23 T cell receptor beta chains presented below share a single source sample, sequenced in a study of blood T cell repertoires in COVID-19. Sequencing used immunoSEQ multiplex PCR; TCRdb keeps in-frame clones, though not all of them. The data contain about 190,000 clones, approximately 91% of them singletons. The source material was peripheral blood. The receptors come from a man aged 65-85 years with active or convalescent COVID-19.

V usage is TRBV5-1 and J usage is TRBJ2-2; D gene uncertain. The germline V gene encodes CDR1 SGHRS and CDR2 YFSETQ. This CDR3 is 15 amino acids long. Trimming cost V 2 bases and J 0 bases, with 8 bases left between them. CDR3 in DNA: TGCGCCAGCAGCTTCGGCGGATCGAACACCGGGGAGCTGTTTTTT. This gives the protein CASSFGGSNTGELFF.

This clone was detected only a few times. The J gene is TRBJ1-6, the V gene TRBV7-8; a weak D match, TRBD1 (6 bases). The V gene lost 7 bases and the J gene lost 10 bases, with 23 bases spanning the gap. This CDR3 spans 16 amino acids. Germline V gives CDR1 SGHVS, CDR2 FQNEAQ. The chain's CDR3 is CASNRARRFGKSPLHF. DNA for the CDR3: TGTGCCAGCAACAGGGCCAGGAGGTTCGGGAAATCACCCCTCCACTTT.

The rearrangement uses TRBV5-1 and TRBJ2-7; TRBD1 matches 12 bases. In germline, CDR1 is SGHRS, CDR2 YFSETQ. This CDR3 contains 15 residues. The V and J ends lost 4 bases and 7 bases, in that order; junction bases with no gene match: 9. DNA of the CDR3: TGCGCCAGCAGCGAACCGGGACAGGGGGCGAGGGAGCAGTACTTC. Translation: CASSEPGQGAREQYF.

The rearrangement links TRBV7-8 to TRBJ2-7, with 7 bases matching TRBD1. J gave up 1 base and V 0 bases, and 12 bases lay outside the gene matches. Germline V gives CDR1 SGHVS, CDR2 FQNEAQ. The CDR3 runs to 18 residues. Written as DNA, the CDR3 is TGTGCCAGCAGCTTAGCGGTTACGTGGGCAGGGGGTTCCTACGAGCAGTACTTC. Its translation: CASSLAVTWAGGSYEQYF.

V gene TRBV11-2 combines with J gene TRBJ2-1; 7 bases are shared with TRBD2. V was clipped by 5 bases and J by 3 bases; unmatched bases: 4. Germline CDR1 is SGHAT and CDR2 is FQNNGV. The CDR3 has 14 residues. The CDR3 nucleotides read TGTGCCAGCAGCCCCAGCGGGATCTACAATGAGCAGTTCTTC. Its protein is CASSPSGIYNEQFF.

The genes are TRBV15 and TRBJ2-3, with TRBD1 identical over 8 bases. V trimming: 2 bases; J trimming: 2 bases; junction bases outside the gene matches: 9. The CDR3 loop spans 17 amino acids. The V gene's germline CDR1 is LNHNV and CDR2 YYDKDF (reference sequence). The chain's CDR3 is CATSRNRQGRLTDTQYF. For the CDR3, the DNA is TGTGCCACCAGCAGAAACCGACAGGGGAGGCTCACAGATACGCAGTATTTT.

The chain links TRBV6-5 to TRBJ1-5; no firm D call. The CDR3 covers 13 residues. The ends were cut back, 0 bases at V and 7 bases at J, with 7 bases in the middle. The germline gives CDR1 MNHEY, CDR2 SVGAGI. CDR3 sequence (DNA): TGTGCCAGCAGTTACTCCCCTTCGCAGCCCCAGCATTTT. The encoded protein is CASSYSPSQPQHF.

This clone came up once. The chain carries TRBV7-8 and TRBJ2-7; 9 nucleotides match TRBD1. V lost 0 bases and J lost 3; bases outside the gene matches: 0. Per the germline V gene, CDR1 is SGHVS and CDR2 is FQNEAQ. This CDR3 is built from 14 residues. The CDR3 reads CASSLAGQGYEQYF. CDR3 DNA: TGTGCCAGCAGCTTAGCGGGACAGGGCTACGAGCAGTACTTC.

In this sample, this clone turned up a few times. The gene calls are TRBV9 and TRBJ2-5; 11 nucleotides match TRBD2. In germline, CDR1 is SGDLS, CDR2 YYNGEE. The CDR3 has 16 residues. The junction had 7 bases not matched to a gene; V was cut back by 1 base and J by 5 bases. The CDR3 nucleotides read TGTGCCAGCAGCGTAAATAGCGGGGGGGCGGGTGAGACCCAGTACTTC. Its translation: CASSVNSGGAGETQYF.

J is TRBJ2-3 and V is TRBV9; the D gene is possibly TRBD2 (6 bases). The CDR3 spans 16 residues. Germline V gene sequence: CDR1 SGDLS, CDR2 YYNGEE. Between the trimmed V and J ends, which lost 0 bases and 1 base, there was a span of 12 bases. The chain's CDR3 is CASSVGRVSGTDTQYF. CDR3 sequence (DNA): TGTGCCAGCAGCGTAGGGAGGGTATCGGGCACAGATACGCAGTATTTT.

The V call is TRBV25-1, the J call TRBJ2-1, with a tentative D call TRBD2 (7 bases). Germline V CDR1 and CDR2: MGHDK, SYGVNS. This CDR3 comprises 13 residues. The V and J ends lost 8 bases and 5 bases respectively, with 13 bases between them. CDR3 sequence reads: CASQGLADNEQFF. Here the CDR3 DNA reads TGTGCCAGCCAGGGGCTAGCGGACAATGAGCAGTTCTTC.

The CDR3 sequence is CASSQGWTGEQYF. Written as DNA, the CDR3 is TGTGCCAGCAGCCAAGGTTGGACTGGCGAGCAGTACTTC. V gene TRBV3-1 (or the pseudogene TRBV3-2) combines with J gene TRBJ2-7; tentatively, D is TRBD2 (5 bases). The CDR3 has 13 residues. Germline V gives CDR1 LGHDT, CDR2 YNNKEL (reference sequence). V was pared by 1 base and J by 6 bases, with 10 bases between.

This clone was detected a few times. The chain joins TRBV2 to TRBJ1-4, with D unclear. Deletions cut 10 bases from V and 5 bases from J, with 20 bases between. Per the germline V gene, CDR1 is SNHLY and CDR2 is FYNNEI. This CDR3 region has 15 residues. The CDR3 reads CATRVTGSVNEKLFF. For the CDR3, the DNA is TGTGCCACCCGAGTAACGGGGTCGGTCAATGAAAAACTGTTTTTT.

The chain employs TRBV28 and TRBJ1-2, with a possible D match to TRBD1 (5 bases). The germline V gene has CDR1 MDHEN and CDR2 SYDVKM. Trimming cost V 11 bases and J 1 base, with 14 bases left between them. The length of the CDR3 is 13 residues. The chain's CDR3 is CASLGRGNYGYTF. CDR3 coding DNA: TGTGCCTCCCTCGGGAGGGGTAACTATGGCTACACCTTC.

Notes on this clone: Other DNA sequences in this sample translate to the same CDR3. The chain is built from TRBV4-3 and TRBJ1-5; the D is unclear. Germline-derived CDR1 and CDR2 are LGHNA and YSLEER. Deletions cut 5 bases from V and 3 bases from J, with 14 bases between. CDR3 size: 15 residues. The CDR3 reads CASSSTVGINQPQHF. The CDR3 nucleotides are TGCGCCAGCAGCAGTACGGTCGGTATCAATCAGCCCCAGCATTTT.

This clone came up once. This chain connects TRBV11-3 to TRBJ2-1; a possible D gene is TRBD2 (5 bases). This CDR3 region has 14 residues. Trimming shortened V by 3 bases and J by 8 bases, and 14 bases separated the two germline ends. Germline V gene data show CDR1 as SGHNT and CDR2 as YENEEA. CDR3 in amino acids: CASSLNGISDEQFF. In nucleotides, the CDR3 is TGTGCCAGCAGCTTGAACGGGATTAGCGATGAGCAGTTCTTC.

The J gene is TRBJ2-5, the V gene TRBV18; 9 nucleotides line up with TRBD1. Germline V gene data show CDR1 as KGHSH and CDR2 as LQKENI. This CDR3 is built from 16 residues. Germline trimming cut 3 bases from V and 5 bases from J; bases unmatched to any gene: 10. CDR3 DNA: TGTGCCAGCTCACCTTTAGGACAGGGGATTCTGGAGACCCAGTACTTC. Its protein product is CASSPLGQGILETQYF.

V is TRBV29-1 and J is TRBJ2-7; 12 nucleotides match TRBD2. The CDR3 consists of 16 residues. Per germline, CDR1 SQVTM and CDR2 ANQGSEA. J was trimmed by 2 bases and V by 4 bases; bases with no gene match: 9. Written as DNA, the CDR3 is TGCAGCGTTGGCGGGCCTAGCGGGAGGGAGGCCTACGAGCAGTACTTC. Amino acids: CSVGGPSGREAYEQYF.

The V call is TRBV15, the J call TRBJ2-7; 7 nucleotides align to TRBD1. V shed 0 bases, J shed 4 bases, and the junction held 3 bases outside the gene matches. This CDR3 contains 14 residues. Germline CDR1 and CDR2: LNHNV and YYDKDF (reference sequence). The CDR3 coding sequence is TGTGCCACCAGCAGAGAGACAGGGTTGTACGAGCAGTACTTC. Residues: CATSRETGLYEQYF.

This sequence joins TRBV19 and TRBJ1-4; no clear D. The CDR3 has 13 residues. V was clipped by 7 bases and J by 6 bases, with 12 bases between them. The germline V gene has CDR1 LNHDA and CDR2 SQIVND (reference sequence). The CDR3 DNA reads TGTGCCAGTAATAGAGGGAGGGATGAAAAACTGTTTTTT. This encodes CASNRGRDEKLFF.

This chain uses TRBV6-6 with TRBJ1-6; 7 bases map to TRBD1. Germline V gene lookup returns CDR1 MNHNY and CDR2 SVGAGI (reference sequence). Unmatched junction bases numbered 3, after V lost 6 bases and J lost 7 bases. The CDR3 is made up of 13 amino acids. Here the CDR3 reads CASRTGQNSPLHF. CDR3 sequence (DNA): TGTGCCAGCAGAACGGGACAGAATTCACCCCTCCACTTT.

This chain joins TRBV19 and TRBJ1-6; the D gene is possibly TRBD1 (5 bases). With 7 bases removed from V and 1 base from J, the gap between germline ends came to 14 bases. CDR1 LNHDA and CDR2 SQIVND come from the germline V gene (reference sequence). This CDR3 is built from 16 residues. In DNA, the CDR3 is TGTGCCAGTACTACCTCCGGGGGATCCTATAATTCACCCCTCCACTTT. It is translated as CASTTSGGSYNSPLHF.

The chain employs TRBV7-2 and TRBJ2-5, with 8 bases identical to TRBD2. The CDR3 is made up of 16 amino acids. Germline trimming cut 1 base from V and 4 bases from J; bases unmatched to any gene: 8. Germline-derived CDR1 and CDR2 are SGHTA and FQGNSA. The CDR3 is CASSLGSGSLAETQYF. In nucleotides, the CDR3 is TGTGCCAGCAGCTTAGGGAGCGGGAGTTTGGCAGAGACCCAGTACTTC.